This T cell receptor beta chain was sequenced for a study of blood T cell repertoires in COVID-19 (dated by TCRdb to about 2020). General notes on the study: Collaborator samples came from the United States, Italy and Spain and covered acute and convalescent phases of COVID-19. The material from the prospective study consisted of cDNA or gDNA derived from T cells, B-cell-depleted T cells, or PBMCs. Subjects who had been exposed to COVID-19, were actively infected with it, or had recovered from it provided the deeply sampled blood TCRbeta repertoires that made up the dataset. A freely available public database, intended as a resource for researchers studying the immune response to SARS-CoV-2, is where the repertoires were released. Samples came from the ongoing ImmuneRACE study (first 160 participants) plus 1,254 subjects from 6 global collaborators. A de-identified subject ID, COVID-19 status, age in years and sex were almost always included in the sample metadata. Where HLA class I and class II types were available, the types were taken from metadata supplied by the sample provider, not from assay-based typing.

Points the paper makes about the study in general: The quantity of clinical and demographic metadata differed by source and by participant and was supplied without curation.

Turning to this clone: Its antigen is currently not known. No much larger clone is present one base from it, and per-base qualities are unavailable.

In the prospective study, participants were about 18 to 95 years old, resided in about 25 geographic areas of the United States, and were enrolled through a virtual design. In the prospective study, cohorts were assigned on the basis of participant-reported clinical history obtained from a screening survey and a study questionnaire. ImmuneRACE Cohort 3 recovered participants were defined by two consecutive negative NP/OP PCR tests, healthcare professional clearance, or symptom resolution. Each participant in the prospective study had whole blood, serum and a nasopharyngeal or oropharyngeal swab collected by mobile phlebotomists. Over a 2-month period, participants in the prospective study had the option of providing additional blood draws and questionnaires. Before DNA extraction, prospective study blood samples were shipped either frozen or at room temperature. Reading from cysteine to phenylalanine, the CDR3 counts 15 amino acids. Only the CDR3 region is kept as DNA, spanning 45 bases read in frame from base 1. Trimming removed 0 bases from V and 8 bases from J, leaving 15 bases between the germline ends. CDR1 is given as LGHDT and CDR2 as YNNKEL, both from the germline V gene (reference sequence).

TCRbeta CDR3 regions were amplified from genomic DNA by means of the immunoSEQ Assay, a bias-controlled multiplex PCR. In the paper's pipeline: Within the assay, amplification of reference gene primers was used to estimate how many nucleated cells each sample contained. Sequence reads were collapsed and filtered to measure the absolute abundance of every unique TCRbeta CDR3 rearrangement. For each sample, productive Simpson clonality was calculated as the square root of Simpson's diversity index across productive rearrangements. TCRdb's version of the immuneACCESS table is confined to in-frame rearrangements and falls short of the full clone set. An unresolved V gene accounts for under half of the shortfall where checked; the remainder is of unknown origin. The DNA gave D and trimming, while V, J and clone size come from that table. In all, the sample holds more than 300,000 clones, and more than 70% of those were seen once. Clones ranked in the top ten supply 1.2% of the sample.

The sequence was obtained from a woman between 18 and 29 years old who had recovered from COVID-19. What was sequenced was PBMCs or T cells enriched from blood (not recorded which). The sequence is built from TRBV3-1 (or the pseudogene TRBV3-2) and TRBJ2-3, with TRBD1 perhaps the D gene, on 5 matching bases. The CDR3: CASSQEDQPQGTQYF. Read as DNA, the sequence is TGTGCCAGCAGCCAAGAAGATCAACCCCAGGGTACGCAGTATTTT.